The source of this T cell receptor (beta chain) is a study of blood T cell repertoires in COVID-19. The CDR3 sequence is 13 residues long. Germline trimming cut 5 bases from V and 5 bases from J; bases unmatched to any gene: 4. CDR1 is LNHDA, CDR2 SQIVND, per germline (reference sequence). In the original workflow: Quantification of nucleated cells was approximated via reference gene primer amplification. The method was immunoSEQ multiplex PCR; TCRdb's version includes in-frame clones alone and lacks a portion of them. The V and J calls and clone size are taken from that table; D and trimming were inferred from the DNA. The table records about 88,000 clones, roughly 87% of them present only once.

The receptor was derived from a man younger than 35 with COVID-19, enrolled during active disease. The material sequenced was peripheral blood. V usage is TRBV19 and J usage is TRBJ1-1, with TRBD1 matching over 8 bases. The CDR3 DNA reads TGTGCCAGTAGTCTCCGGACAGGGACTGAAGCTTTCTTT. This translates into CASSLRTGTEAFF.